The source of this T cell receptor beta chain is a study of CD8 T cells in ankylosing spondylitis (dated by TCRdb to about 2017). Context from the whole study: The study profiled T cell receptor beta repertoires in healthy donors and ankylosing spondylitis patients to find disease-linked TCR variants. The full study cohort comprised about 23 ankylosing spondylitis patients and over 95 healthy donors. Peripheral blood was sampled, and synovial fluid was also collected from ankylosing spondylitis patients. What the work shows at the level of the full study, not this receptor alone: Some motif variants had previously been reported in the synovial fluid and blood of reactive arthritis patients, which suggests shared mechanisms of disease initiation. The disease-linked clones were reported as significantly enriched in matched synovial fluid samples from ankylosing spondylitis patients. A TCR beta motif of 7 or 8 highly homologous amino acid variants appeared characteristic of blood from ankylosing spondylitis patients. The disease-linked clones had a CD8+ phenotype and were found at relatively low frequencies in peripheral blood.

V and J are truncated by 5 bases and 4 bases respectively, leaving an intervening sequence of 8 bases. There are 13 amino acids in the CDR3, from cysteine to phenylalanine inclusive. Here the CDR3 DNA is all that survives: 39 bases in frame from base 1. This clonotype was seen repeatedly, ten times or more. This clone's antigen is unknown. No base quality information exists; no much larger clone differs at one position. Sequencing used an Illumina HiSeq 2500. Quantitative 5'-RACE with molecular barcodes was the method used to prepare the TCR beta libraries. Regarding the original processing steps: To identify disease-linked TCR variants, a new computational method was used, one built on a probabilistic model of VDJ rearrangement. TCRdb reworked the public reads: Q25 trimming with fastp, MiXCR clone assembly, productive beta chains retained. CDR3 protein sequences are deduplicated, and each keeps its most common genes and DNA. These V and J calls are TCRdb output, not the study's own analysis. This sample is represented by fewer than 500,000 distinct CDR3 sequences; approximately 26% of them were singletons. The ten largest clones represent 0.89% of the sample.

Sequenced: blood, either unsorted or a sorted T cell fraction (not recorded which). The chain links TRBV12-3 or TRBV12-4 with TRBJ2-2, with no reliable assignment of the D segment. This TCR was recovered from a male donor with ankylosing spondylitis. The DNA is TGTGCCAGCAGTCTGCTCGGCACCGGGGAGCTGTTTTTT. This sequence encodes CASSLLGTGELFF.